Listed here are 16 T cell receptor beta chains from one sample, sequenced in a study of blood T cell repertoires in COVID-19. Data came from immunoSEQ multiplex PCR; TCRdb stores just in-frame clones and leaves some out. The sample has 63,000 or so clones; roughly four fifths are singletons. The sequencing sample was made of peripheral blood. These receptors all come from a human donor in a cohort sampled during active COVID-19.

This chain links TRBV4-1 with TRBJ2-7; TRBD1 matches at 12 bases. The CDR3 is 18 amino acids. Germline V gene lookup returns CDR1 MGHRA and CDR2 YSYEKL. V dropped 3 bases and J dropped 0; count of bases not matched to a gene: 9. CDR3 DNA: TGCGCCAGCAGCCAGCCGGGACAGGGGGCTTCAAGCTCCTACGAGCAGTACTTC. As protein: CASSQPGQGASSSYEQYF.

The chain has TRBV5-1 and TRBJ2-5; the match to TRBD2 covers 11 bases. J was trimmed by 4 bases and V by 4 bases; bases with no gene match: 3. Germline V gene lookup returns CDR1 SGHRS and CDR2 YFSETQ. The CDR3 is made up of 14 amino acids. As DNA, the CDR3 is TGCGCCAGCAGCGTGACTAGCGGGGCAGAGACCCAGTACTTC. It yields the protein CASSVTSGAETQYF.

The count of this clone is one. In DNA form, the CDR3 reads TGTGCCAGCAGCCAAGATACTTTCAGGGGCGTTGGCTACACCTTC. This gives the protein CASSQDTFRGVGYTF. This chain joins TRBV3-1 (or the pseudogene TRBV3-2) and TRBJ1-2; D is perhaps TRBD1 (6 bases). Germline-derived CDR1 and CDR2 are LGHDT and YNNKEL (reference sequence). The CDR3 consists of 15 residues. Trimming removed 0 bases at V and 7 bases at J, with 15 bases between.

A few counts support this clone. The J gene is TRBJ2-7, the V gene TRBV5-1; 9 bases line up with TRBD2. V lost 4 bases, J lost 6 bases, and 11 bases stayed unmatched. Germline V gene data show CDR1 as SGHRS and CDR2 as YFSETQ. The CDR3 has 15 residues. The CDR3 coding sequence is TGCGCCAGCAGCCCCCTTGGAGCGGGGGGCGGCGAGCAGTACTTC. Translating it yields CASSPLGAGGGEQYF.

This chain uses TRBV18 with TRBJ1-2; 7 positions match TRBD1. Germline V gives CDR1 KGHSH, CDR2 LQKENI. The CDR3 runs to 12 residues. The ends lost 5 bases at V and 8 bases at J; junction bases unmatched: 5. The CDR3 here is CASSSTGEGYTF. CDR3 DNA sequence: TGTGCCAGCTCATCTACAGGGGAAGGCTACACCTTC.

This clone was seen more than once but under ten times. V is TRBV6-6 and J is TRBJ1-5; D may be TRBD1 (5 bases). V was pared by 2 bases and J by 5 bases, with 10 bases between. CDR1 is MNHNY and CDR2 is SVGAGI in the germline V gene (reference sequence). The CDR3 spans 14 residues. CDR3 sequence: CASSYLRVDQPQHF. CDR3 nucleotides: TGTGCCAGCAGTTACCTCAGGGTGGATCAGCCCCAGCATTTT.

In this sample, this clone turned up a few times. The rearrangement joins TRBV18 to TRBJ1-2; 9 bases are shared with TRBD1. The V gene end was trimmed by 3 bases and the J gene end by 6 bases; junction bases not matched to a gene: 8. Germline loops: CDR1 KGHSH, CDR2 LQKENI. CDR3 length: 15 amino acids. The CDR3 is CASSPSRDRVNGYTF. The CDR3 bases are TGTGCCAGCTCACCTAGCCGGGACAGGGTTAATGGCTACACCTTC. Complete variable domain (other parts from reference TRBV18 and TRBJ1-2): NAGVMQNPRHLVRRRGQEARLRCSPMKGHSHVYWYRQLPEEGLKFMVYLQKENIIDESGMPKERFSAEFPKEGPSILRIQQVVRGDSAAYFCASSPSRDRVNGYTFGSGTRLTVV.

V gene TRBV7-9 combines with J gene TRBJ1-5, with 7 bases that match TRBD1. The CDR3 contains 12 residues. Trimming at V came to 2 bases and at J to 15 bases, leaving 7 bases not matched to a gene. The germline gives CDR1 SEHNR, CDR2 FQNEAQ (reference sequence). CDR3 DNA sequence: TGTGCCAGCAGCTTATCGGACAGGTCCCTGCATTTT. It yields the protein CASSLSDRSLHF. Filled out from reference TRBV7-9 and TRBJ1-5, the complete variable domain reads DTGVSQNPRHKITKRGQNVTFRCDPISEHNRLYWYRQTLGQGPEFLTYFQNEAQLEKSRLLSDRFSAERPKGSFSTLEIQRTEQGDSAMYLCASSLSDRSLHFGDGTRLSIL.

This clone was observed a few times. V and J are TRBV7-2 and TRBJ1-1; D may be TRBD1 (6 bases). Per the germline V gene, CDR1 is SGHTA and CDR2 is FQGNSA. The CDR3 is 17 residues long. V was shortened by 10 bases and J by 4 bases, with 28 bases between the two germline ends. The DNA of the CDR3 is TGTGCCACCCAGCTTAGTACCATGTGGGGGCTAGGCACTGAAGCTTTCTTT. Its protein product is CATQLSTMWGLGTEAFF.

The CDR3 region is CASSSIAVGGDTQYF. CDR3 sequence (DNA): TGTGCCAGCAGTTCCATAGCGGTGGGGGGGGATACGCAGTATTTT. The chain uses TRBV28 and TRBJ2-3; TRBD2 agrees at 7 bases. CDR3 length: 15 residues. Unmatched junction bases numbered 10, after V lost 4 bases and J lost 6 bases. Germline-derived CDR1 and CDR2 are MDHEN and SYDVKM.

The rearrangement joins TRBV27 to TRBJ1-1, with 9 bases identical to TRBD1. The CDR3 runs 14 residues. V lost 4 bases to trimming and J lost 0 bases; unmatched junction nucleotides: 0. In germline, CDR1 is MNHEY, CDR2 SMNVEV (reference sequence). CDR3 sequence (DNA): TGTGCCAGCAGTTACAGGGGGCTGAACACTGAAGCTTTCTTT. This encodes CASSYRGLNTEAFF.

The chain employs TRBV11-2 and TRBJ2-1; 9 nucleotides align to TRBD2. Germline V CDR1 and CDR2: SGHAT, FQNNGV. The CDR3 contains 15 residues. The J segment lost 3 bases and the V segment lost 1 base, leaving 1 base of the junction unmatched. CDR3 DNA: TGTGCCAGCAGCTTAGTAGCGGGAGACTACAATGAGCAGTTCTTC. This sequence encodes CASSLVAGDYNEQFF.

This rearrangement joins TRBV5-1 to TRBJ1-1; possibly TRBD1 for D (5 bases). Trimming removed 4 bases at V and 1 base at J, with 11 bases between. Germline CDR1 is SGHRS and CDR2 is YFSETQ. CDR3 length: 14 residues. This CDR3 reads CASSNFGQNTEAFF. The DNA for the CDR3 is TGCGCCAGCAGCAACTTCGGACAGAACACTGAAGCTTTCTTT.

The chain carries TRBV7-9 and TRBJ2-7; a weak D match, TRBD1 (5 bases). Germline CDR1 SEHNR, CDR2 FQNEAQ (reference sequence). CDR3 length: 17 residues. V lost 1 base and J lost 2, with 18 bases in between. DNA for the CDR3: TGTGCCAGCAGCTTAGGGATCTCCAGGGTCGTAGCCTACGAGCAGTACTTC. Protein product: CASSLGISRVVAYEQYF.

The genes are TRBV9 and TRBJ2-7; the D gene is possibly TRBD1 (6 bases). V shed 5 bases and J shed 5 bases, with 8 bases lying between them. The CDR3 is made up of 11 amino acids. Germline CDR1 and CDR2: SGDLS and YYNGEE. The CDR3 loop reads CASSRDNEQYF. The CDR3 DNA reads as TGTGCCAGCAGTAGGGACAACGAGCAGTACTTC.

This clone was seen a single time. The chain carries TRBV9 and TRBJ1-1; TRBD1 matches 11 bases. This CDR3 comprises 14 residues. Germline CDR1 is SGDLS and CDR2 is YYNGEE. V lost 4 bases to trimming and J lost 6 bases; unmatched junction nucleotides: 5. The CDR3 DNA is TGTGCCAGCAGCAGAAGGGACAGGGGGGCTGAAGCTTTCTTT. The encoded protein is CASSRRDRGAEAFF.